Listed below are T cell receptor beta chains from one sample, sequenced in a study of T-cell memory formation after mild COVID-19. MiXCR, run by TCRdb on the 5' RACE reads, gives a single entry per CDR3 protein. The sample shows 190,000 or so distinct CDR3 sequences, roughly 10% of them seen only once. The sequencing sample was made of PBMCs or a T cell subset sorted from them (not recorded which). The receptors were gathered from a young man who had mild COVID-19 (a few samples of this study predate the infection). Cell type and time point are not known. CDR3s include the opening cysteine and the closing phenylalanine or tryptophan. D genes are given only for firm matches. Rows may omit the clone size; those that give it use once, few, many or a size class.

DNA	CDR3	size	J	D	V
TGTGCCAGTTCGGCAGAGTTGAACACTGAAGCTTTCTTT	CASSAELNTEAFF	many	TRBJ1-1	.	TRBV6-4
TGTGCCACCAGTGATCCCGGGACAGCCAATAACTATGGCTACACCTTC	CATSDPGTANNYGYTF	.	TRBJ1-2	TRBD1	TRBV24-1
TGTGCCAGCAGCGCGGACAGGGCCAATCCCCCCGGAAACACCATATATTTT	CASSADRANPPGNTIYF	few	TRBJ1-3	TRBD1	TRBV6-1
TGCGCCAGCACTACACTTTATTGGGCCGTCACAGATACGCAGTATTTT	CASTTLYWAVTDTQYF	.	TRBJ2-3	.	TRBV23-1
TGTGCCAGCAGCCAAGCAGGATTAGGGGGGCGGAGGGATACGCAGTATTTT	CASSQAGLGGRRDTQYF	.	TRBJ2-3	.	TRBV4-2
TGTGCCAGCTCACCGACAGGGGCCACAGGAGAGACCCAGTACTTC	CASSPTGATGETQYF	.	TRBJ2-5	TRBD1	TRBV18
TGCGCCAGCAAACCTCCTAGCGGGGCGAACACCGGGGAGCTGTTTTTT	CASKPPSGANTGELFF	.	TRBJ2-2	TRBD2	TRBV5-1
TGCGCCAGCAGCGCGCCCGGGACAGGGAACGATGAGCAGTTCTTC	CASSAPGTGNDEQFF	few	TRBJ2-1	TRBD1	TRBV5-1
TGCGCCAGCAGCCAAGAGTGGCGGGGCGAGGAGACCCAGTACTTC	CASSQEWRGEETQYF	.	TRBJ2-5	.	TRBV4-3
TGCGCCAGCCTCGAAGAGACCCAGTACTTC	CASLEETQYF	.	TRBJ2-5	.	TRBV5-1
TGCGCCAGCAGCACATGGACAGCGAACACTGAAGCTTTCTTT	CASSTWTANTEAFF	many	TRBJ1-1	.	TRBV5-1
TGTGCCAGCAGGGGGACTCCGACCCGGGGCTCCTACGAGCAGTACTTC	CASRGTPTRGSYEQYF	few	TRBJ2-7	.	TRBV28
TGTGCCAGCTCACCGGAGACAGGGGGTGATCAGCCCCAGCATTTT	CASSPETGGDQPQHF	.	TRBJ1-5	TRBD1	TRBV18
TGCAGTGCCTCGGGACTTCTACAAGAGACCCAGTACTTC	CSASGLLQETQYF	many	TRBJ2-5	.	TRBV20-1
TGTGCCAGCAGCGTAGGGGTTGGGAATACCCTAGAGACCCAGTACTTC	CASSVGVGNTLETQYF	few	TRBJ2-5	.	TRBV9
TGTGCCAGCAGTGAGAACGCCTACGAGCAGTACTTC	CASSENAYEQYF	many	TRBJ2-7	.	TRBV2
TGCAGTGCTTCGTCCGGGACAGGGAGAAGCGGCATTCAGTACTTC	CSASSGTGRSGIQYF	many	TRBJ2-4	TRBD1	TRBV20-1
TGCAGTGCCAATCAGACAGTGGGCCTCAATCAGCCCCAGCATTTT	CSANQTVGLNQPQHF	few	TRBJ1-5	.	TRBV20-1
TGCGCCAGCGCAAAGCACGGTGGTGTTACTGAGCAGTTCTTC	CASAKHGGVTEQFF	.	TRBJ2-1	.	TRBV5-1
TGTGCCAGCAGCTTGTTGGCTCCGGGCAATGAAAAACTGTTTTTT	CASSLLAPGNEKLFF	.	TRBJ1-4	.	TRBV5-8
TGCAGCGTGGGGGTACAGGGGTCTGGGGCCAACGTCCTGACTTTC	CSVGVQGSGANVLTF	.	TRBJ2-6	TRBD1	TRBV29-1
TGTGCCAGCAGCTCCCGACTAGTTCGAAATGAGCAGTTCTTC	CASSSRLVRNEQFF	.	TRBJ2-1	.	TRBV7-8
TGCAGTGTCTTACGCCTGCGGGCAACGAGCTACACCTTC	CSVLRLRATSYTF	.	TRBJ1-2	.	TRBV20-1
TGTGCCAGCACCCCGACCTCCCGGGGACCCTGGTTCTTC	CASTPTSRGPWFF	.	TRBJ2-1	.	TRBV9
TGCAGTGCTGAGAACGGGGGGGCGAGAGGCTACACCTTC	CSAENGGARGYTF	.	TRBJ1-2	.	TRBV20-1
TGTGCCACCAGTCCCGGACAGGGGAAGCCAGATACGCAGTATTTT	CATSPGQGKPDTQYF	.	TRBJ2-3	TRBD1	TRBV24-1
TGCAGTGCTAGACTCCCAGGCCCCTACAATGAGCAGTTCTTC	CSARLPGPYNEQFF	.	TRBJ2-1	.	TRBV20-1
TGTGCCAGCAGCCCAGGTCCTAACAGAGAAGCTTTCTTT	CASSPGPNREAFF	few	TRBJ1-1	.	TRBV7-2
TGTGCCAGCAGCTTATCTGGGGCATCGAACACCGGGGAGCTGTTTTTT	CASSLSGASNTGELFF	few	TRBJ2-2	.	TRBV7-3
TGCAGTGTCCGAGGCAATCAGCCCCAGCATTTT	CSVRGNQPQHF	.	TRBJ1-5	.	TRBV20-1
TGTGCCAGCAGTTTAAGGCTGTGGAATGGCTACACCTTC	CASSLRLWNGYTF	few	TRBJ1-2	.	TRBV12-3/TRBV12-4
TGCAGTGCCCGACAGAGACCTAACTATGGCTACACCTTC	CSARQRPNYGYTF	.	TRBJ1-2	.	TRBV20-1
TGCGCCAGCAGTGAATTCGGACAGGGCTCCTACAATGAGCAGTTCTTC	CASSEFGQGSYNEQFF	few	TRBJ2-1	TRBD1	TRBV10-1
TGTGCCAGCAGTGAAAGGGCAGGGTACGAGCAGTACTTC	CASSERAGYEQYF	few	TRBJ2-7	.	TRBV6-1
TGTGCCAGCAGTTACTCGCTAGCGGGGCCGTACCAAGAGACCCAGTACTTC	CASSYSLAGPYQETQYF	few	TRBJ2-5	TRBD2	TRBV6-5
TGTGCCAGCAGCGTCGGACATTCGATCCAAGAGACCCAGTACTTC	CASSVGHSIQETQYF	few	TRBJ2-5	.	TRBV2
TGCGCCAGCAGCCGTCTGAAGACAGGACGTAATGAAAAACTGTTTTTT	CASSRLKTGRNEKLFF	few	TRBJ1-4	.	TRBV4-3
TGTGCCAGCAGTTACTCGAGGGCTTCAGATACGCAGTATTTT	CASSYSRASDTQYF	.	TRBJ2-3	.	TRBV6-6
TGTGCCAGCAGCTTGGGGGCCGGGGGCGAAAAACTGTTTTTT	CASSLGAGGEKLFF	few	TRBJ1-4	.	TRBV5-5
TGCGCCAGCAGCATTGAGAGCACAGATACGCAGTATTTT	CASSIESTDTQYF	few	TRBJ2-3	.	TRBV5-1
TGTGCCAGCAGCCTACTGCCCGTTCGTAGCAATCAGCCCCAGCATTTT	CASSLLPVRSNQPQHF	.	TRBJ1-5	.	TRBV11-2
TGTGCCAGCAGCTTAAATAGCGCTGAAGCTTTCTTT	CASSLNSAEAFF	.	TRBJ1-1	.	TRBV7-6
TGTGCCAGCAGCTACCGGGACGGTATCAATCAGCCCCAGCATTTT	CASSYRDGINQPQHF	once	TRBJ1-5	.	TRBV7-2
TGCGCCAGCAGCTTGGCCCCCCTAGCGGGGGGTTACAATGAGCAGTTCTTC	CASSLAPLAGGYNEQFF	medium-sized	TRBJ2-1	TRBD2	TRBV5-1
TGCAGTGCTAGAGCCCCTGGACAGGGTGGAACTGAAGCTTTCTTT	CSARAPGQGGTEAFF	.	TRBJ1-1	TRBD1	TRBV20-1
TGTGCCAGCAGCGCGCAGGTTAAGCAGTACTTC	CASSAQVKQYF	few	TRBJ2-7	.	TRBV7-9
TGCAGCGTTGCTCGGGGGGCGGGCACCGGGGAGCTGTTTTTT	CSVARGAGTGELFF	.	TRBJ2-2	.	TRBV29-1
TGTGCCACCAGCAGAGAGAGTTGGGTCCAAGAGACCCAGTACTTC	CATSRESWVQETQYF	.	TRBJ2-5	.	TRBV15
TGTGCCACCCTGCGCCAGTATGGCTACACCTTC	CATLRQYGYTF	.	TRBJ1-2	.	TRBV2
TGTGCCAGCTCTCGAACAGGGGAGAGGACTGAAGCTTTCTTT	CASSRTGERTEAFF	few	TRBJ1-1	TRBD1	TRBV18
TGTGCCAGCAGCGTAGCGTTACTAGCGGCCTACAATGAGCAGTTCTTC	CASSVALLAAYNEQFF	.	TRBJ2-1	TRBD2	TRBV9
TGCGCCAGCAGCCAAGATGAGGGGTGGGGAACTGAAGCTTTCTTT	CASSQDEGWGTEAFF	.	TRBJ1-1	.	TRBV4-3
TGTGCCAGCAGCTTAGTGGGGTTGAACACTGAAGCTTTCTTT	CASSLVGLNTEAFF	.	TRBJ1-1	.	TRBV7-6
TGCGCCAGCAGCGTCCGAGGATGGGCTGGCGAAAAACTGTTTTTT	CASSVRGWAGEKLFF	few	TRBJ1-4	.	TRBV5-1